This TCR beta chain was captured in a study of human T cells and chemical hapten exposure. The CDR3 totals 15 residues. The germline CDR1 and CDR2 sequences are SGDLS and YYNGEE. V was shortened by 0 bases and J by 5 bases, with 14 bases between the two germline ends. Original processing methods: Sampled TCR counts reached a median of around 100,000 per sample, with values ranging from 23,224 to 690,600. TCRdb re-analysed the RACE reads in MiXCR, keeping a single row per CDR3 protein. These V and J calls rely on TCRdb rather than the paper's analysis. This repertoire shows approximately 350,000 distinct CDR3 sequences, approximately 6.3% found once; its top ten account for about 8%. Documented time point: patch test 1, 2 weeks after DPC sensitization. Described treatment: therapeutic diphenylcyclopropenone sensitization with weekly scalp DPC. Prior to application of each patch test, blood was drawn. Whole blood, unfractionated, served as the material for total RNA extraction.

Many counts were recorded for this clonotype. Its antigen is unknown. Overall study results and limits: Compared with pre-sensitization or healthy control sets, expanded TCRs clustered more.

V and J are TRBV9 and TRBJ2-5; no clear D. The sequence was collected from a woman under 30 with alopecia areata. Some clones in this sample may be carry-over from other donors' samples. The sample was whole blood, taken in connection with sensitization to the hapten diphenylcyclopropenone (DPC). The CDR3 DNA reads TGTGCCAGCAGCGTAGGGGTAGCTGATGTTGAGACCCAGTACTTC. It is translated as CASSVGVADVETQYF.